The clone carrying this T cell receptor (beta chain) was picked up a small number of times. Its antigen is not identified. The data stem from a study of molecular identifiers for immune sequencing clone quantification. Study observations and caveats: Spiked Jurkat TCR RNA equivalent to one cell reportedly surfaced among over 850,000 naive cells.

MiXCR was run by TCRdb on the PCR reads, yielding one entry per CDR3 protein. The data show hundreds of thousands of distinct CDR3 sequences, over 25% seen once. The sequence was obtained from a human donor in good health. Some libraries in this study had Jurkat cell RNA spiked in. What was sequenced was naive CD8+ T cells from blood, with Jurkat cell RNA spiked in. Indicated subset: FACS-sorted CD8+CD4-CCR7+CD45RA+ naive T cells.

CDR3 sequence reads: CASRLGEPYEQYF. CDR3 nucleotides: TGTGCCAGCCGTTTGGGGGAGCCCTACGAGCAGTACTTC. The chain has TRBV2 and TRBJ2-7; D assignment may be TRBD1 or TRBD2 (5 bases each). The length of the CDR3 is 13 residues. Trimming removed 8 bases from V and 2 bases from J, with 13 bases in between. Germline loops: CDR1 SNHLY, CDR2 FYNNEI. Using reference TRBV2 and TRBJ2-7 for the parts outside the CDR3, the full variable domain is EPEVTQTPSHQVTQMGQEVILRCVPISNHLYFYWYRQILGQKVEFLVSFYNNEISEKSEIFDDQFSVERPDGSNFTLKIRSTKLEDSAMYFCASRLGEPYEQYFGPGTRLTVT.